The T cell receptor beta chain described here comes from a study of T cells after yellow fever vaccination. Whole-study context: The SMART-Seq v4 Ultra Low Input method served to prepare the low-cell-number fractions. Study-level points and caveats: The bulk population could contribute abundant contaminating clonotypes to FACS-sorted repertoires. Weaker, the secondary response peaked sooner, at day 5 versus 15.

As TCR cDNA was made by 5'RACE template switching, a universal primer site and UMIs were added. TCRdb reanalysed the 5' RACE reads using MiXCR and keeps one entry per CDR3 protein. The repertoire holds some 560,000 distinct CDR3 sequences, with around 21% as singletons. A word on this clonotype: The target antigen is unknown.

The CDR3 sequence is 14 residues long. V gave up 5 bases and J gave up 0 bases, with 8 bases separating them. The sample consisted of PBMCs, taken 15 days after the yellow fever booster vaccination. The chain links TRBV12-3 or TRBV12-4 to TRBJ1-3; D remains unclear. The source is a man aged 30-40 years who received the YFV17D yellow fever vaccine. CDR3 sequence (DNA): TGTGCCAGCAGTACTACATACTCTGGAAACACCATATATTTT. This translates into CASSTTYSGNTIYF.